The present TCR beta chain was sequenced within a study of naive and memory T cell subsets. Study-level results: TCR counts from RNA may reflect activation-linked expression changes. Findings for naive and memory subsets could not be checked against ground truth.

An equimolar mix of two oligonucleotides served as the beta constant-region primer for TRBC1 and TRBC2. TCRdb recomputed calls from the UMI-ligation and nested PCR reads with MiXCR, one row per CDR3 protein. The sample lists about 90,000 distinct CDR3 sequences, 7% to 8% occurring once. Four subsets defined by CD45RA and CD27 were sorted after CD3, CD4, CD8 and live/dead staining. The sample holds many counts of this clonotype. Its antigen remains unknown. The germline gives CDR1 MDHEN, CDR2 SYDVKM. The CDR3 contains 12 residues. The V end was cut by 6 bases, the J end by 10 bases, with 15 bases between.

This TCR was recovered from a human donor in good health. The sequenced material came from central memory CD4+ T cells from blood. The chain carries TRBV28 and TRBJ1-1, with D possibly matching TRBD1 (6 bases). The CDR3 spells CASSLTGSIAFF. As DNA, the CDR3 is TGTGCCAGCAGCCTTACAGGGTCTATAGCTTTCTTT.